Included here is one TCR beta chain sequence, with context. Its antigen is unknown. Germline CDR1 is SGHTA and CDR2 is FQGNSA. This CDR3 is built from 14 residues. V gave up 4 bases and J gave up 7 bases, with 16 bases separating them. The data stem from a study of shared clonotypes between healthy human individuals. Study-wide context: Sampling drew on donors who were a couple of women and three men aged 18 to 49. CD4 naive and memory got three plates each, CD8 naive two, CD8 memory one. Whole-study results and caveats: Shared clonotypes across all four donors exceeded non-shared ones in generation probability.

TCRdb keeps only in-frame clones here, not all; method: immunoSEQ multiplex PCR. The sample has 2 million to 3 million clones, over 85% seen once; the top ten hold more than 0.35%. The gene calls are TRBV7-2 and TRBJ2-5; the D gene could be TRBD1 or TRBD2 (6 bases each). Sequenced material: naive CD4+ T cells from PBMCs. This sample's subset: CD45RA+ positively selected. The receptor's source is a man aged 18 to 35 in good health. Some clones in this sample may be carry-over from other donors' samples. Written as DNA, the CDR3 is TGTGCCAGCAGCTCCGTGAGGGGGGCTGGGACCCAGTACTTC. As protein: CASSSVRGAGTQYF.